Each of the 27 T cell receptor beta chains below was sequenced from the same sample in a study of beta chain features in type 1 diabetes listed by TCRdb under 2018. Beyond this particular receptor, the publication reports: Type 1 diabetes patients showed a moderate but significant shortening of TCRB CDR3 length in all four CD4+ subsets.

For these receptors, no antigen is known. The library came from the immunoSEQ multiplex PCR assay. All of the isolated RNA was reverse transcribed with the High Capacity cDNA Reverse Transcription Kit, so expressed TCRB transcripts were sequenced. TCRdb stores this immuneACCESS table with in-frame sequences only. Part of the clones is absent; in the studies checked, under half of the shortfall reflects unresolved V genes, and no reason is known for the rest. The sample has 640,000 or so clones on record, roughly 13% of them singletons. The leading ten clones occupy approximately 0.022% of the sample. The sequencing input was naive CD4+ T cells from blood. The sample's cell subset or site label, in plain terms: true naive CD4+ T cells. The receptors were gathered from a man aged 18 to 29 with type 1 diabetes.

The genes are TRBV5-6 and TRBJ2-3, with 8 bases that match TRBD2. Germline assignment: CDR1 SGHDT and CDR2 YYEEEE. J was trimmed by 4 bases and V by 0 bases; bases with no gene match: 7. This CDR3 contains 16 residues. The CDR3 DNA reads TGTGCCAGCAGCTTGGGGGAGACTAGCGTCTCAGATACGCAGTATTTT. Translation: CASSLGETSVSDTQYF.

The chain is built from TRBV11-3 and TRBJ2-3; D could derive from TRBD1 or TRBD2 (5 bases each). The CDR3 sequence is 15 residues long. CDR1 and CDR2 from the germline V gene are SGHNT and YENEEA. The V end lost 1 base, the J end lost 2 bases, and 10 bases lay between the germline ends. The CDR3 DNA sequence: TGTGCCAGCAGCTTAGGGGACGGGAACACAGATACGCAGTATTTT. Translation: CASSLGDGNTDTQYF.

The chain recombines TRBV7-2 with TRBJ1-5; TRBD1 agrees at 10 bases. CDR1 SGHTA and CDR2 FQGNSA come from the germline V gene. This CDR3 region has 17 residues. Trimming cost V 1 base and J 4 bases; bases outside gene matches: 7. The CDR3 DNA sequence: TGTGCCAGCAGCTTAGAACGAGGGGGACAGGGGAATCAGCCCCAGCATTTT. Translated, it gives CASSLERGGQGNQPQHF.

The chain carries TRBV6-5 and TRBJ2-7; no reliable D call. The CDR3 is made up of 13 amino acids. The V gene's germline CDR1 is MNHEY and CDR2 SVGAGI. The germline V and J ends were trimmed by 7 bases and 0 bases, with 10 bases remaining between them. CDR3 nucleotides: TGTGCCAGCAACCGTGGCCACTCCTACGAGCAGTACTTC. Its translation: CASNRGHSYEQYF.

This rearrangement joins TRBV6-5 to TRBJ1-4, with a weak D call TRBD1 (5 bases). Germline assignment: CDR1 MNHEY and CDR2 SVGAGI. The CDR3 runs to 14 residues. Trimming took 2 bases from V and 5 from J, leaving 9 bases between them. CDR3 sequence reads: CASSYGGTNEKLFF. Written as DNA, the CDR3 is TGTGCCAGCAGTTACGGGGGTACCAATGAAAAACTGTTTTTT.

The chain is built from TRBV6-1 and TRBJ2-5; possibly TRBD2 for D (6 bases). The CDR3 runs to 15 residues. The germline V and J ends were trimmed by 0 bases and 3 bases, with 11 bases remaining between them. CDR1 and CDR2 (germline): MNHNS, SASEGT. The CDR3 protein is CASSEALGLKETQYF. In DNA form, the CDR3 reads TGTGCCAGCAGTGAAGCGCTGGGACTTAAAGAGACCCAGTACTTC.

This clone has only a few counts. This sequence joins TRBV10-1 and TRBJ2-5; 7 nucleotides align to TRBD1. Germline CDR1 is WNHNN and CDR2 is SYGVQD (reference sequence). Losses at the gene ends were 3 bases for V and 6 bases for J; bases not matched to a gene: 7. This CDR3 region has 14 residues. The DNA of the CDR3 is TGCGCCAGCAGTGAAGGGGGCTCTGTGAAGACCCAGTACTTC. Amino acid sequence: CASSEGGSVKTQYF.

V and J are TRBV29-1 and TRBJ2-3; TRBD2 agrees at 13 bases. J gave up 7 bases and V 5 bases, and 21 bases lay outside the gene matches. Germline CDR1 is SQVTM and CDR2 is ANQGSEA. The CDR3 has 19 residues. CDR3 coding DNA: TGCAGCGTTCCTAAACTAGCGGGGGGGAACCGAAGCCAATTTAATACGCAGTATTTT. This translates into CSVPKLAGGNRSQFNTQYF.

The chain combines TRBV6-5 with TRBJ2-5, with D possibly being TRBD1 (5 bases). CDR3 length equals 12 residues. CDR1 is MNHEY and CDR2 is SVGAGI in the germline V gene. The V gene lost 8 bases and the J gene lost 4 bases, with 11 bases spanning the gap. CDR3 amino acids: CASQRGGETQYF. CDR3 nucleotides: TGTGCCAGCCAAAGGGGCGGAGAGACCCAGTACTTC.

The genes are TRBV9 and TRBJ1-1, with D uncertain. This CDR3 has 15 amino acids. Germline V gives CDR1 SGDLS, CDR2 YYNGEE. Trimming removed 3 bases from V and 3 bases from J, with 15 bases in between. Written as DNA, the CDR3 is TGTGCCAGCAGCGGGCTCTATGGGTCCGACACTGAAGCTTTCTTT. Protein product: CASSGLYGSDTEAFF. The complete variable domain, with remaining parts taken from reference TRBV9 and TRBJ1-1, reads DSGVTQTPKHLITATGQRVTLRCSPRSGDLSVYWYQQSLDQGLQFLIQYYNGEERAKGNILERFSAQQFPDLHSELNLSSLELGDSALYFCASSGLYGSDTEAFFGQGTRLTVV.

The chain joins TRBV13 to TRBJ2-5; tentative D call: TRBD1 (5 bases). The germline V and J ends were trimmed by 2 bases and 11 bases, with 18 bases remaining between them. The CDR3 sequence is 14 residues long. Germline CDR1 is PRHDT and CDR2 is FYEKMQ (reference sequence). As DNA, the CDR3 is TGTGCCAGCAGCTTAAGGCAGGGTTACCATGAGCAGTACTTC. Residues: CASSLRQGYHEQYF.

V usage is TRBV29-1 and J usage is TRBJ2-1; D perhaps matches TRBD2 (6 bases). The CDR3 totals 14 residues. V lost 4 bases and J lost 1, with 11 bases in between. From germline, CDR1 is SQVTM and CDR2 ANQGSEA. The CDR3 nucleotides are TGCAGCGTTGTCGCTGCGGGGTCCTACAATGAGCAGTTCTTC. Protein sequence: CSVVAAGSYNEQFF.

The genes are TRBV30 and TRBJ2-5, with 9 bases that match TRBD2. Germline V gives CDR1 GTSNPN, CDR2 SVGIG (reference sequence). J was trimmed by 5 bases and V by 2 bases; bases with no gene match: 6. This CDR3 has 14 amino acids. In nucleotides, the CDR3 is TGTGCCTGGAGTTTCACCGCGGGGGGGGAGACCCAGTACTTC. This gives the protein CAWSFTAGGETQYF.

This clone was picked up a small number of times. The gene calls are TRBV2 and TRBJ2-5; 14 bases agree with TRBD2. The CDR3 extends over 16 amino acids. The germline V gene encodes CDR1 SNHLY and CDR2 FYNNEI. The J segment lost 5 bases and the V segment lost 5 bases, leaving 7 bases of the junction unmatched. In nucleotides, the CDR3 is TGTGCCAGCAGTTTCGGGACTAGCGGGGGAGTGGAGACCCAGTACTTC. This codes for CASSFGTSGGVETQYF.

The chain links TRBV5-4 to TRBJ2-7; the D is unclear. Germline lookup yields CDR1 SGHNT and CDR2 YYREEE (reference sequence). This CDR3 has 11 residues. Trimming cost V 4 bases and J 5 bases, with 7 bases left between them. The CDR3 region is CASSGLNEQYF. The CDR3 coding sequence is TGTGCCAGCAGCGGCCTGAACGAGCAGTACTTC.

A few counts support this clone. V usage is TRBV11-2 and J usage is TRBJ1-2, with TRBD1 identical over 10 bases. CDR1 is SGHAT, CDR2 FQNNGV, per germline. V shed 5 bases, J shed 4 bases, and the junction held 4 bases outside the gene matches. This CDR3 region has 14 residues. The CDR3 reads CASSLWTGGYGYTF. The CDR3 nucleotides read TGTGCCAGCAGCCTGTGGACAGGGGGCTATGGCTACACCTTC.

In DNA, the CDR3 is TGCGCCAGCAGGGGCCTAAGCTCCTACAATGAGCAGTTCTTC. Translating gives CASRGLSSYNEQFF. The rearrangement links TRBV5-1 to TRBJ2-1; D unclear. The germline gives CDR1 SGHRS, CDR2 YFSETQ. The germline V and J ends were trimmed by 5 bases and 0 bases, with 9 bases remaining between them. This CDR3 contains 14 residues.

This clone appeared once. The J gene is TRBJ1-1, the V gene TRBV28; TRBD1 might be the D (6 bases). CDR1 and CDR2 from the germline V gene are MDHEN and SYDVKM. V was cut by 5 bases and J by 0 bases, with 10 bases left in between. CDR3 length: 14 residues. CDR3 nucleotides: TGTGCCAGCAGTCAAGGACAGCTGAACACTGAAGCTTTCTTT. This sequence encodes CASSQGQLNTEAFF.

V usage is TRBV4-2 and J usage is TRBJ1-5, with TRBD1 matching 8 bases. J gave up 5 bases and V 4 bases, and 4 bases lay outside the gene matches. CDR1 and CDR2 (germline): LGHNA, YNFKEQ. This CDR3 has 14 amino acids. CDR3 DNA: TGTGCCAGCAGCCCACAGGGGGGGGATCAGCCCCAGCATTTT. Translated, it gives CASSPQGGDQPQHF.

This clone was seen a few times. The CDR3: CASSPSGHPNTGELFF. Written as DNA, the CDR3 is TGTGCCAGCAGCCCCTCGGGGCACCCGAACACCGGGGAGCTGTTTTTT. The chain uses TRBV9 and TRBJ2-2, with D possibly being TRBD1 or TRBD2 (5 bases each). Germline CDR1 and CDR2: SGDLS and YYNGEE. This CDR3 contains 16 residues. V lost 4 bases and J lost 0, with 13 bases in between.

About this clone: Other DNA sequences in this sample translate to the same CDR3. This rearrangement joins TRBV9 to TRBJ1-3; TRBD1 matches at 12 bases. V was pared by 2 bases and J by 6 bases, with 0 bases of the junction left unmatched. CDR1 and CDR2 (germline): SGDLS, YYNGEE. This CDR3 is 14 amino acids long. The CDR3 region is CASSVGQGANTIYF. In DNA, the CDR3 is TGTGCCAGCAGCGTGGGACAGGGGGCAAACACCATATATTTT. Combining the CDR3 with reference TRBV9 and TRBJ1-3 gives the whole variable domain DSGVTQTPKHLITATGQRVTLRCSPRSGDLSVYWYQQSLDQGLQFLIQYYNGEERAKGNILERFSAQQFPDLHSELNLSSLELGDSALYFCASSVGQGANTIYFGEGSWLTVV.

The V and J genes are TRBV5-1 and TRBJ2-3; 9 nucleotides align to TRBD2. After removal of 0 bases from V and 6 bases from J, the junction contained 2 bases not matched to a gene. The CDR3 sequence is 14 residues long. The germline V gene has CDR1 SGHRS and CDR2 YFSETQ. The CDR3 here is CASSLGLAGDTQYF. The CDR3 nucleotides read TGCGCCAGCAGCTTGGGCCTAGCGGGGGATACGCAGTATTTT.

This chain joins TRBV5-1 and TRBJ2-7; TRBD1 might be the D (6 bases). Per the germline V gene, CDR1 is SGHRS and CDR2 is YFSETQ. The CDR3 sequence is 13 residues long. Between the trimmed V and J ends, which lost 6 bases and 2 bases, there was a span of 12 bases. This CDR3 reads CASNQGNTYEQYF. The CDR3 bases are TGCGCCAGCAATCAGGGGAACACCTACGAGCAGTACTTC.

This clone appeared many times. The gene calls are TRBV23-1 and TRBJ2-3; 9 bases line up with TRBD1. TRBV23-1 is annotated as an ORF whose role is uncertain. The CDR3 totals 15 residues. With V trimmed by 3 bases and J by 5 bases, 6 bases remained unmatched. The CDR3 DNA sequence: TGCGCCAGCAGTCAGCCGGGACAGGGTGTAGATACGCAGTATTTT. Translated: CASSQPGQGVDTQYF.

The CDR3 protein is CASSSTGSNEKLFF. The CDR3 DNA is TGTGCCAGCAGTTCCACGGGAAGCAATGAAAAACTGTTTTTT. The V and J genes are TRBV27 and TRBJ1-4; D not certain. V lost 4 bases and J 5 bases, leaving 11 bases between the germline ends. The germline V gene has CDR1 MNHEY and CDR2 SMNVEV (reference sequence). The CDR3 contains 14 residues.

V and J are TRBV25-1 and TRBJ2-5, with D possibly being TRBD1 (5 bases). The germline V and J ends were trimmed by 0 bases and 3 bases, with 11 bases remaining between them. The CDR3 covers 15 residues. Germline V gene sequence: CDR1 MGHDK, CDR2 SYGVNS. The CDR3 region has the DNA TGTGCCAGCAGTGAATATAGGGGAATGAAAGAGACCCAGTACTTC. Its protein product is CASSEYRGMKETQYF.

The V gene is TRBV4-1, the J gene TRBJ1-2; 7 bases are shared with TRBD1. The CDR3 runs 15 residues. V shed 4 bases and J 0 bases; nucleotides not matched to a gene: 5. Germline CDR1 reads MGHRA; CDR2 reads YSYEKL. The CDR3 spells CASSPGQTSNYGYTF. CDR3 in DNA: TGCGCCAGCAGCCCGGGACAGACCTCTAACTATGGCTACACCTTC.